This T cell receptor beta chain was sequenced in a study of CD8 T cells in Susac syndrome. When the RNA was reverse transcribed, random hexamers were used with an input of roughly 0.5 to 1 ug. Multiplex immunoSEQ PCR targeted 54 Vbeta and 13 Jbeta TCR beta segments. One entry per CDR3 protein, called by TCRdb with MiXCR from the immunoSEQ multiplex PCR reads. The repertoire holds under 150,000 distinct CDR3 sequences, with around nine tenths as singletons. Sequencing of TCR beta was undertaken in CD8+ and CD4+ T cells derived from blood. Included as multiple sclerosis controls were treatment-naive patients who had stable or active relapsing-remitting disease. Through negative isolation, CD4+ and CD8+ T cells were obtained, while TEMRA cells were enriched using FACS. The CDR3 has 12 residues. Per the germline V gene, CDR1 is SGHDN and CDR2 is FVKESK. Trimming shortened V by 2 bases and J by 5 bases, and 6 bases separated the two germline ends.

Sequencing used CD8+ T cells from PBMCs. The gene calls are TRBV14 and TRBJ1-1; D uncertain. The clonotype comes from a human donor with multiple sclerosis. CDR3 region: CASSQIGTEAFF. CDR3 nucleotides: TGTGCCAGCAGCCAAATTGGGACTGAAGCTTTCTTT.